This TCR beta chain was sequenced for a study of cytomegalovirus exposure and HLA in healthy donors. Study-wide findings and caveats: An analysis done earlier found most TCR beta V segments productive about 87% or about 30% of the time.

About this clone: Its antigen is not identified.

CDR1 is MDHEN, CDR2 SYDVKM, per germline. V dropped 5 bases and J dropped 2 bases, with 9 bases sitting between them. The CDR3 has 13 amino acids. PCR was performed using 60 Vbeta and 13 Jbeta primers. Assay used: immunoSEQ multiplex PCR; TCRdb lists only in-frame clones, some missing. The profile shows 95,000 to 150,000 clones, roughly 76% of them singletons. The TCR sequence derives from a young man in good health and CMV-seronegative. Sequencing was done on a sample of PBMCs. The chain combines TRBV28 with TRBJ2-5; weak D call: TRBD1 (6 bases). The CDR3 bases are TGTGCCAGCAGTAGAGGACAGCAAGAGACCCAGTACTTC. It yields the protein CASSRGQQETQYF. Combining the CDR3 with reference TRBV28 and TRBJ2-5 gives the whole variable domain DVKVTQSSRYLVKRTGEKVFLECVQDMDHENMFWYRQDPGLGLRLIYFSYDVKMKEKGDIPEGYSVSREKKERFSLILESASTNQTSMYLCASSRGQQETQYFGPGTRLLVL.